This T cell receptor beta chain was documented in a study of blood T cells in healthy people across ages. V lost 0 bases to trimming and J lost 7 bases; unmatched junction nucleotides: 9. CDR1 DFQATT and CDR2 SNEGSKA come from the germline V gene (reference sequence). This CDR3 is 17 amino acids long. A second PCR, run for about 7 to 11 cycles, used a sample-barcoded 5' primer plus a J-beta primer mix. Each sample provided no less than 2.5 million CDR3-containing paired-end reads. A single record per CDR3 protein comes from TCRdb applying MiXCR to the 5' RACE reads. Of approximately 760,000 distinct CDR3 sequences listed, 25% are singletons. The same sample was also studied in work on T cells of mothers and their children. That source adds: Per child, some 3 million TCR beta CDR3 reads were obtained, against over 9 million per mother.

This sequence joins TRBV20-1 and TRBJ1-6, with 10 bases lining up with TRBD1. Sequencing was done on a sample of blood. The source of this sequence is a boy aged 5-17 years in good health. CDR3 DNA sequence: TGCAGTGCTAGAGATCCGTTGACGGGACAGGGGAATTCACCCCTCCACTTT. Translating it yields CSARDPLTGQGNSPLHF.